This T cell receptor beta chain was sequenced in a study of T cell repertoires in cytomegalovirus infection. Study summary: Indications of both CMV infection and matching HLA type were provided by public TCR beta signatures.

From the reads, TCRdb called clonotypes with MiXCR, one entry per CDR3 protein. The sample carries about 830,000 distinct CDR3 sequences, roughly 33% recorded once. Germline lookup yields CDR1 MNHNY and CDR2 SVGAGI (reference sequence). The ends were cut back, 0 bases at V and 8 bases at J, with 14 bases in the middle. The CDR3 contains 16 residues. Points on this clonotype: The target antigen is unknown.

This sequence was found in a human donor in good health (CMV status not recorded). Some clones in this sample may be carry-over from other donors' samples. The sample consisted of cultured CD8+ T cells from PBMCs, taken from culture after CMV antigen stimulation. The chain joins TRBV6-6 to TRBJ1-6; weak D call: TRBD1 (5 bases). DNA of the CDR3: TGTGCCAGCAGTTACTCGAGATCCAGGGTAGATTCACCCCTCCACTTT. This codes for CASSYSRSRVDSPLHF.